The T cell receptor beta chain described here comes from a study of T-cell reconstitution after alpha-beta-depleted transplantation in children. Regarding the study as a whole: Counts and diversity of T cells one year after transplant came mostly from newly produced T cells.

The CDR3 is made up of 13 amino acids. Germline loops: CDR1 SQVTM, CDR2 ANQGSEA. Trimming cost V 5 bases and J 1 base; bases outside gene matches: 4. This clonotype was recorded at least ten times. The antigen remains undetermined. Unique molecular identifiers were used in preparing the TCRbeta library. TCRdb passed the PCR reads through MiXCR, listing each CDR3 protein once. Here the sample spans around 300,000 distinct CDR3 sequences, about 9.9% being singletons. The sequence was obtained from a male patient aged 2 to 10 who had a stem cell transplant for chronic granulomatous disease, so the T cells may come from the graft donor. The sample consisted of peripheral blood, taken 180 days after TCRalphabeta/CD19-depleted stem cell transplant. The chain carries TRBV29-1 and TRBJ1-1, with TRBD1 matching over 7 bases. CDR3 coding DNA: TGCAGCGTTCGTCGACAGGGGAACACTGAAGCTTTCTTT. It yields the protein CSVRRQGNTEAFF. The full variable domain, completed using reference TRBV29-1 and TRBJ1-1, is SAVISQKPSRDICQRGTSLTIQCQVDSQVTMMFWYRQQPGQSLTLIATANQGSEATYESGFVIDKFPISRPNLTFSTLTVSNMSPEDSSIYLCSVRRQGNTEAFFGQGTRLTVV.